This T cell receptor beta chain was retrieved from a study of blood T cell repertoires in COVID-19. Study at large: Sites across the United States, Italy and Spain contributed samples from acute and convalescent COVID-19. PBMCs, B-cell-depleted T cells, or T cells provided the cDNA or gDNA that made up the material.

Germline CDR1 reads MNHEY; CDR2 reads SMNVEV (reference sequence). Trimming at V came to 1 base and at J to 0 bases, leaving 3 bases not matched to a gene. There are 16 residues in the CDR3. Sequencing used immunoSEQ multiplex PCR; TCRdb keeps in-frame clones, though not all of them. In the table there are more than 150,000 clones, over 70% of which are singletons. Sequencing was carried out using peripheral blood. The sequence was obtained from a man in his 60s with active or convalescent COVID-19. V usage is TRBV27 and J usage is TRBJ2-1; 7 bases match TRBD2. In DNA, the CDR3 is TGTGCCAGCAGTTTATGGGGCGGGAGCTCCTACAATGAGCAGTTCTTC. Residues: CASSLWGGSSYNEQFF.